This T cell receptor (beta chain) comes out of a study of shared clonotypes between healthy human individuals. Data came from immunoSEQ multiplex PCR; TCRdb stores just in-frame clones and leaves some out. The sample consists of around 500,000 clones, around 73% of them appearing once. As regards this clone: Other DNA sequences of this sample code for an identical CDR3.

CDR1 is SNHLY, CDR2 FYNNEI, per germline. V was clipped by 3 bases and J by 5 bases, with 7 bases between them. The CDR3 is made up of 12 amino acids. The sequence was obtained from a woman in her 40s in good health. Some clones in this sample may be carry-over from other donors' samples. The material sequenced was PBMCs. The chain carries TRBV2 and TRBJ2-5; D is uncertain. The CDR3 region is CASSEVGETQYF. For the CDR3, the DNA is TGTGCCAGCAGTGAGGTCGGTGAGACCCAGTACTTC.